One sample yielded the 24 T cell receptor beta chains listed below, sequenced in a study of shared clonotypes between healthy human individuals. TCRdb's copy holds only in-frame clones and misses some; the assay was immunoSEQ multiplex PCR. The sample has some 450,000 clones, over 60% seen once. Source material: PBMCs. These receptor sequences come from a middle-aged woman in good health. Some clones in this sample may be carry-over from other donors' samples.

CDR3 sequence (DNA): TGTGCCAGCAGTGTTAGCGGGAGGGGCACCGGGGAGCTGTTTTTT. This encodes CASSVSGRGTGELFF. This rearrangement joins TRBV25-1 to TRBJ2-2, with TRBD2 matching 11 bases. V gave up 4 bases and J gave up 4 bases; unmatched junction bases: 2. The CDR3 spans 15 residues. From germline, CDR1 is MGHDK and CDR2 SYGVNS. The full variable domain, completed using reference TRBV25-1 and TRBJ2-2, is EADIYQTPRYLVIGTGKKITLECSQTMGHDKMYWYQQDPGMELHLIHYSYGVNSTEKGDLSSESTVSRIRTEHFPLTLESARPSHTSQYLCASSVSGRGTGELFFGEGSRLTVL.

The rearrangement links TRBV19 to TRBJ1-1, with TRBD1 as a possible D gene (5 bases). V lost 6 bases and J lost 1, with 12 bases in between. Looked up from germline, CDR1 is LNHDA and CDR2 is SQIVND (reference sequence). The CDR3 is 14 amino acids. The CDR3 region is CASRIRDRNTEAFF. CDR3 DNA: TGTGCCAGTAGGATCAGAGACAGGAACACTGAAGCTTTCTTT. The complete variable domain, with remaining parts taken from reference TRBV19 and TRBJ1-1, reads DGGITQSPKYLFRKEGQNVTLSCEQNLNHDAMYWYRQDPGQGLRLIYYSQIVNDFQKGDIAEGYSVSREKKESFPLTVTSAQKNPTAFYLCASRIRDRNTEAFFGQGTRLTVV.

The chain is built from TRBV10-3 and TRBJ2-2; D might be TRBD1 (5 bases). The V and J ends lost 6 bases and 3 bases respectively, with 17 bases between them. Germline V CDR1 and CDR2: ENHRY, SYGVKD. The CDR3 length is 16 residues. DNA for the CDR3: TGTGCCATCAGCGAATGGGGCAGTGTCGACACCGGGGAGCTGTTTTTT. It translates to CAISEWGSVDTGELFF.

This clone was detected ten times or more. Distinct nucleotide sequences in the sample also encode this CDR3. CDR3 in amino acids: CASRTTTGELFF. The CDR3 region has the DNA TGTGCCAGCCGAACTACTACCGGGGAGCTGTTTTTT. The chain couples TRBV28 to TRBJ2-2; D gene unclear. The CDR3 runs to 12 residues. Trimming removed 8 bases from V and 5 bases from J, with 9 bases in between. Germline V lookup: CDR1 MDHEN, CDR2 SYDVKM.

This chain connects TRBV28 to TRBJ2-7, with TRBD2 identical over 9 bases. V lost 4 bases, J lost 1 base, and 11 bases stayed unmatched. CDR3 length: 17 amino acids. Germline values: CDR1 MDHEN, CDR2 SYDVKM. The DNA of the CDR3 is TGTGCCAGCAGTTCCAAGGGAGGGGGACTAGCTTCCTACGAGCAGTACTTC. Translating gives CASSSKGGGLASYEQYF.

V usage is TRBV7-2 and J usage is TRBJ2-3; 7 bases are shared with TRBD2. V was pared by 5 bases and J by 2 bases, with 10 bases of the junction left unmatched. Germline CDR1 SGHTA, CDR2 FQGNSA. The CDR3 sequence is 16 residues long. The CDR3 reads CASSTHPGTTTDTQYF. DNA of the CDR3: TGTGCCAGCAGCACCCACCCCGGGACTACCACAGATACGCAGTATTTT.

The chain couples TRBV7-3 to TRBJ2-3; possibly TRBD2 for D (5 bases). The ends were cut back, 5 bases at V and 3 bases at J, with 15 bases in the middle. The CDR3 contains 15 residues. CDR1 and CDR2 (germline): SGHTA, FQGTGA. CDR3 protein: CASSDLASPTDTQYF. The CDR3 region has the DNA TGTGCCAGCAGCGACCTAGCCTCCCCAACAGATACGCAGTATTTT.

This chain connects TRBV28 to TRBJ1-2, with D maybe TRBD1 (6 bases). This CDR3 has 14 amino acids. Between the trimmed V and J ends, which lost 5 bases and 2 bases, there was a span of 12 bases. Per germline, CDR1 MDHEN and CDR2 SYDVKM. This CDR3 is CASSPDRLNYGYTF. The DNA for the CDR3 is TGTGCCAGCAGTCCCGACAGGTTGAACTATGGCTACACCTTC.

The J gene is TRBJ2-1, the V gene TRBV30, with TRBD1 as a possible D gene (6 bases). The V gene's germline CDR1 is GTSNPN and CDR2 SVGIG (reference sequence). CDR3 length: 14 residues. The V and J ends lost 3 bases and 7 bases respectively, with 16 bases between them. CDR3 coding DNA: TGTGCCTGGAGCTCCGGGACATGGGGAAATGAGCAGTTCTTC. This sequence encodes CAWSSGTWGNEQFF.

The genes are TRBV29-1 and TRBJ2-7, with D possibly matching TRBD1 (5 bases). Looked up from germline, CDR1 is SQVTM and CDR2 is ANQGSEA. CDR3 length equals 13 residues. Trimming shortened V by 6 bases and J by 3 bases, and 15 bases separated the two germline ends. The CDR3 loop is CSVSSQGVYEQYF. The CDR3 DNA reads TGCAGCGTGTCCTCTCAGGGTGTCTACGAGCAGTACTTC.

V gene TRBV7-8 combines with J gene TRBJ2-5, with unresolved D. The closer fit of TRBJ2-7 to the DNA end suggests the J call may be wrong. This CDR3 has 12 amino acids. Germline CDR1 reads SGHVS; CDR2 reads FQNEAQ. CDR3 bases: TGTGCCAGCAGCCCCCATTCCTACGAGCAGTACTTC. It yields the protein CASSPHSYEQYF.

This rearrangement joins TRBV7-9 to TRBJ2-1; no clear D gene. The CDR3 runs to 13 residues. Germline-derived CDR1 and CDR2 are SEHNR and FQNEAQ (reference sequence). Trimming removed 5 bases at V and 9 bases at J, with 14 bases between. CDR3 in amino acids: CASSPMYDGEQFF. Here the CDR3 DNA reads TGTGCCAGCAGCCCTATGTACGACGGTGAGCAGTTCTTC. Full variable domain (missing parts from reference TRBV7-9 and TRBJ2-1): DTGVSQNPRHKITKRGQNVTFRCDPISEHNRLYWYRQTLGQGPEFLTYFQNEAQLEKSRLLSDRFSAERPKGSFSTLEIQRTEQGDSAMYLCASSPMYDGEQFFGPGTRLTVL.

This chain connects TRBV29-1 to TRBJ2-7; 8 bases are a match to TRBD1. This CDR3 spans 15 amino acids. With V trimmed by 5 bases and J by 5 bases, 14 bases remained unmatched. Germline V lookup: CDR1 SQVTM, CDR2 ANQGSEA. The CDR3, as DNA: TGCAGCGTTTCCTCCCTGACAGGGGATGTCAACGAGCAGTACTTC. Residues: CSVSSLTGDVNEQYF.

The rearrangement links TRBV18 to TRBJ2-5; D is ambiguous. Germline values: CDR1 KGHSH, CDR2 LQKENI. V was pared by 2 bases and J by 5 bases, with 12 bases between. The CDR3 sequence is 14 residues long. The CDR3 DNA reads TGTGCCAGCTCACCAACGGTGGGGTCGGAGACCCAGTACTTC. This codes for CASSPTVGSETQYF.

The table lists this clone with a few counts. This sequence joins TRBV10-3 and TRBJ2-5; tentative D call: TRBD1 (5 bases). The assigned J gene may be wrong: the sequence end matches TRBJ2-7 better. Germline V gene data show CDR1 as ENHRY and CDR2 as SYGVKD. The length of the CDR3 is 15 residues. The CDR3 sequence is CAISDTGLAVYEQYF. DNA for the CDR3: TGTGCCATCAGTGATACAGGTCTCGCCGTCTACGAGCAGTACTTC.

This clone was detected only a few times. This rearrangement joins TRBV6-5 to TRBJ1-2, with 9 bases fitting TRBD1. The junction had 9 bases not matched to a gene; V was cut back by 5 bases and J by 8 bases. Per germline, CDR1 MNHEY and CDR2 SVGAGI. The length of the CDR3 is 14 residues. Here the CDR3 DNA reads TGTGCCAGCAGTACGTGGGACAGGGCGGGCGGCTACACCTTC. This codes for CASSTWDRAGGYTF.

The CDR3 reads CATHRSANTGELFF. CDR3 sequence (DNA): TGTGCCACCCACAGGAGCGCGAACACCGGGGAGCTGTTTTTT. The rearrangement links TRBV28 to TRBJ2-2; D might be TRBD1 (5 bases). Deletions cut 10 bases from V and 0 bases from J, with 12 bases between. The germline CDR1 and CDR2 sequences are MDHEN and SYDVKM. The CDR3 sequence is 14 residues long.

The rearrangement links TRBV27 to TRBJ1-1; D is uncertain. Germline-derived CDR1 and CDR2 are MNHEY and SMNVEV (reference sequence). Trimming took 6 bases from V and 8 from J, leaving 13 bases between them. This CDR3 spans 12 amino acids. The CDR3 DNA is TGTGCCAGCAGGTTTAGGCCGGGGGAAGCTTTCTTT. Amino acids: CASRFRPGEAFF.

CDR3 bases: TGTGCCAGCAGCAACCCGGGGACTAGCGGGAGAACAGATACGCAGTATTTT. Translating it yields CASSNPGTSGRTDTQYF. V usage is TRBV21-1 and J usage is TRBJ2-3; the table's D call TRBD2 went unverified against the DNA. TRBV21-1 is labeled a pseudogene. The CDR3 totals 17 residues.

About this clone itself: A far more abundant clone sits one base away, making this likely a read error. The sample has other DNA sequences that encode this CDR3 too. This chain links TRBV30 with TRBJ2-5, with D possibly being TRBD2 (5 bases). The DNA end is more similar to TRBJ2-7, so the J call may be wrong. The CDR3 consists of 12 residues. Per the germline V gene, CDR1 is GTSNPN and CDR2 is SVGIG (reference sequence). Here the CDR3 DNA reads TGTGCCGGAACGGGGAATTCCTACGAGCAGTACTTC. Protein sequence: CAGTGNSYEQYF.

The rearrangement links TRBV5-1 to TRBJ2-7; D gene unclear. Trimming shortened V by 4 bases and J by 3 bases, and 14 bases separated the two germline ends. Germline V lookup: CDR1 SGHRS, CDR2 YFSETQ. This CDR3 has 14 amino acids. The CDR3 loop reads CASSPEPASYEQYF. CDR3 nucleotide sequence: TGCGCCAGCAGCCCAGAACCAGCGAGCTACGAGCAGTACTTC.

CDR3 region: CASSDIRIRTDTQYF. In DNA form, the CDR3 reads TGTGCCAGCAGTGACATCAGGATCCGCACAGATACGCAGTATTTT. The gene calls are TRBV25-1 and TRBJ2-3; D is uncertain. This CDR3 region has 15 residues. V gave up 3 bases and J gave up 1 base, with 11 bases separating them. Germline V gene sequence: CDR1 MGHDK, CDR2 SYGVNS.

The chain recombines TRBV19 with TRBJ1-5, with TRBD1 matching 7 bases. CDR1 is LNHDA and CDR2 is SQIVND in the germline V gene (reference sequence). V dropped 1 base and J dropped 7; count of bases not matched to a gene: 4. The CDR3 loop spans 14 amino acids. CDR3 loop: CASSIGQGAQPQHF. CDR3 nucleotides: TGTGCCAGTAGTATAGGACAGGGAGCACAGCCCCAGCATTTT.

The chain uses TRBV7-2 and TRBJ2-1; D may correspond to TRBD1 or TRBD2 (6 bases each). The germline gives CDR1 SGHTA, CDR2 FQGNSA. This CDR3 comprises 17 residues. The V end lost 1 base, the J end lost 4 bases, and 17 bases lay between the germline ends. The CDR3 is CASSLDRGASSYNEQFF. In DNA form, the CDR3 reads TGTGCCAGCAGCTTAGATAGGGGGGCATCGTCTTACAATGAGCAGTTCTTC. Drawing the rest from reference TRBV7-2 and TRBJ2-1, the complete variable domain is GAGVSQSPSNKVTEKGKDVELRCDPISGHTALYWYRQSLGQGLEFLIYFQGNSAPDKSGLPSDRFSAERTGGSVSTLTIQRTQQEDSAVYLCASSLDRGASSYNEQFFGPGTRLTVL.